Reported below is one T cell receptor (beta chain). Its target antigen remains unknown. No base quality information exists; no much larger clone differs at one position. This entry belongs to a study of control samples from healthy donors and cancer patients (dated by TCRdb to the early 2020s). Libraries were made using the immunoSEQ multiplex PCR assay. TCRdb holds this immuneACCESS table with in-frame rearrangements only. Some clones are missing; in checked studies, unresolved V genes explain under half, and the rest has no known cause. This sample holds about 170,000 clones; roughly 90% were observed only once. Around 13% of the sample rests with the top ten. CDR1 and CDR2, looked up from the germline V gene, are ENHRY and SYGVKD. V loses 10 bases, J loses 5 bases, and the germline ends lie 17 bases apart. Spanning cysteine to phenylalanine, the CDR3 consists of 13 amino acids. Only the CDR3 part of the read is kept: 39 bases, read in frame from the first base.

The chain links TRBV10-3 with TRBJ1-2; there is no confident call for the D gene. Sequences were obtained from blood. The receptor's source is a man aged 25 to 45 in good health. The CDR3 protein is CASQEQTSYGYTF. The nucleotide sequence reads TGTGCCAGCCAGGAGCAAACTTCATATGGCTACACCTTC.